A single sample gave rise to the 3 T cell receptor beta chains below, sequenced in a study of blood T cell repertoires in COVID-19. The table came from immunoSEQ multiplex PCR; TCRdb's copy has only in-frame clones and leaves some out. The repertoire holds a few hundred thousand clones, with more than 75% as singletons. Source material: PBMCs or T cells enriched from blood (not recorded which). The receptors were sampled from an older woman in a cohort exposed to, infected with or recovered from COVID-19 (not recorded which).

The chain has TRBV5-1 and TRBJ1-6; 8 positions match TRBD1. This CDR3 has 15 amino acids. The junction had 8 bases not matched to a gene; V was cut back by 7 bases and J by 5 bases. Per germline, CDR1 SGHRS and CDR2 YFSETQ. For the CDR3, the DNA is TGCGCCAGCGGACAGGGACAGAAGAATAATTCACCCCTCCACTTT. Protein: CASGQGQKNNSPLHF.

V is TRBV7-8 and J is TRBJ1-5; 10 nucleotides agree with TRBD1. With 1 base clipped from V and 1 base from J, the junction kept 4 bases outside the gene matches. The germline CDR1 and CDR2 sequences are SGHVS and FQNEAQ. The CDR3 is 17 residues long. Here the CDR3 DNA reads TGTGCCAGCAGCTTAGGGGACAGGGGTTCGAGCAATCAGCCCCAGCATTTT. This gives the protein CASSLGDRGSSNQPQHF.

The CDR3 loop is CASSQPLSGELFF. The CDR3 coding sequence is TGTGCCAGCAGCCAGCCCCTCAGCGGGGAGCTGTTTTTT. The rearrangement joins TRBV4-2 to TRBJ2-2; no reliable D call. The CDR3 loop spans 13 amino acids. The V end was cut by 3 bases, the J end by 7 bases, with 9 bases between. Germline V gene data show CDR1 as LGHNA and CDR2 as YNFKEQ.